The present T cell receptor (beta chain) was sequenced within a study of identical twins. Overall study findings and caveats: High-abundance cord blood beta clonotypes had fewer insertions; memory repertoires showed none.

CDR1 and CDR2 (germline): LGHNT, FRNRAP. V gave up 3 bases and J gave up 13 bases, with 14 bases separating them. The length of the CDR3 is 12 residues. TCRdb analysed the 5' RACE reads with MiXCR anew, one entry per CDR3 protein. Here the sample spans hundreds of thousands of distinct CDR3 sequences, approximately 6.1% being singletons. This clonotype was observed a handful of times. Its antigen is not identified. This clonotype was sampled from a young man in good health. The sample was naive T cells sorted from blood. This sequence joins TRBV12-5 and TRBJ2-3; D gene unclear. The CDR3 DNA follows: TGTGCTAGTGGTTTAGCGCCGGCTCAGGAGTATTTT. It translates to CASGLAPAQEYF.